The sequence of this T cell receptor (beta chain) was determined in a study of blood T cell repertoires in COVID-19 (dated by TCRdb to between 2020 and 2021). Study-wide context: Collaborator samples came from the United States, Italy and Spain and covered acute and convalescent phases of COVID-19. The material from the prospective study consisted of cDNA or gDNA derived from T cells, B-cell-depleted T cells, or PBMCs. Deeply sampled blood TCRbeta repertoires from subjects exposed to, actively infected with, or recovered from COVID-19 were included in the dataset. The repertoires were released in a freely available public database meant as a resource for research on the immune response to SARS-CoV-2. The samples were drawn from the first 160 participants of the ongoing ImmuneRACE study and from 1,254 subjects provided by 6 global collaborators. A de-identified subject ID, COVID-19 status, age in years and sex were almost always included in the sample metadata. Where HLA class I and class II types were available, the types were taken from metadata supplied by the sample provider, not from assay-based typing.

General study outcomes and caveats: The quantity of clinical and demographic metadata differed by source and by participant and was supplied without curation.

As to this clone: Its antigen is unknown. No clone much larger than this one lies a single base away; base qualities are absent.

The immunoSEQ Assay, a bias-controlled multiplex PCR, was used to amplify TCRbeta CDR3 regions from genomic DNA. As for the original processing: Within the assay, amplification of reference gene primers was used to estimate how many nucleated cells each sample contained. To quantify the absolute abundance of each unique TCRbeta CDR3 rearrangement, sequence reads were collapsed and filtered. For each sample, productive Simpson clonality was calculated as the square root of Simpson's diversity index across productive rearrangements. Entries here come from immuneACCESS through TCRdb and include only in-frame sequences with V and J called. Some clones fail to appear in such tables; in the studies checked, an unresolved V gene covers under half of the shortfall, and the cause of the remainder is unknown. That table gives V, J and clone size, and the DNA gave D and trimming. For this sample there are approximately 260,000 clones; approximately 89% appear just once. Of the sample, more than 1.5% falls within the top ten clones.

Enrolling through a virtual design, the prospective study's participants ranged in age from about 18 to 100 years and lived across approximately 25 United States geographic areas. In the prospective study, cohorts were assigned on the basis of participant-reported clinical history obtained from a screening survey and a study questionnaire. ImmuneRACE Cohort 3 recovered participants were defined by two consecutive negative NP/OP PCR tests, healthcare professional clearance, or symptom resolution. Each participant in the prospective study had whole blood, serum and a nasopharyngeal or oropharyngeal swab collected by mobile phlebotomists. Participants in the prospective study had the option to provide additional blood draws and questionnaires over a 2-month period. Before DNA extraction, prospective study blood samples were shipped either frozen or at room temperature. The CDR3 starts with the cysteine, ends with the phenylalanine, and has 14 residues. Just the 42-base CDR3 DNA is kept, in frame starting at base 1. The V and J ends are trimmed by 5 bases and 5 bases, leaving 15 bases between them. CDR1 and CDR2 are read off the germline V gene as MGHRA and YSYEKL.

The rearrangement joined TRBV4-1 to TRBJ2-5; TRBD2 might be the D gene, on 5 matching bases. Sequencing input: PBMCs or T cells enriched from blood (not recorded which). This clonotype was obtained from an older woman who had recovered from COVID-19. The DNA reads TGCGCCAGCAGCGAGGCGGGCCCCTGGGAGACCCAGTACTTC. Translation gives CASSEAGPWETQYF.